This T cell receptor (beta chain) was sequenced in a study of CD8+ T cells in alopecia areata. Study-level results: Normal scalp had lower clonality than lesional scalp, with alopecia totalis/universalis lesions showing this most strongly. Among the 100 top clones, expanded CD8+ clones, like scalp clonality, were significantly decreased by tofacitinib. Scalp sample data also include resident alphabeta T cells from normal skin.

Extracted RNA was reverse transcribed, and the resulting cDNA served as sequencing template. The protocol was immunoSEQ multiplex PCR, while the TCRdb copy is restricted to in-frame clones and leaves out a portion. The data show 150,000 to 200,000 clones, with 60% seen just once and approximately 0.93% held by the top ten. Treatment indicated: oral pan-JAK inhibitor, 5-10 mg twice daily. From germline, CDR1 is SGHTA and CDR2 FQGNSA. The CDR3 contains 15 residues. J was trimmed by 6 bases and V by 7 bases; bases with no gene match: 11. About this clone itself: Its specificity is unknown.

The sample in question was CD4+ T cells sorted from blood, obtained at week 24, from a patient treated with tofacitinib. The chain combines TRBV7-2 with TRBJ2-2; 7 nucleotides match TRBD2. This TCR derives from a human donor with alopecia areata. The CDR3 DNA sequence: TGTGCCAGCACCCGGGGGGTCCAAGGGGCCGGGGAGCTGTTTTTT. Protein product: CASTRGVQGAGELFF.